The 19 T cell receptor beta chains presented below share a single source sample, sequenced in a study of beta chain features in type 1 diabetes. Since all of the isolated RNA was reverse transcribed, expressed TCRB transcripts were what got sequenced. Repertoires were generated with immunoSEQ multiplex PCR, while TCRdb's copy carries only in-frame clones and drops some. The repertoire consists of 400,000 to 550,000 clones, with roughly an eighth occurring once and the leading ten covering approximately 0.05%. Sequencing was done on a sample of naive CD4+ T cells from blood. Receptor source: a woman aged 18-30 years in good health.

The chain combines TRBV7-6 with TRBJ2-7; D remains unclear. Trimming stripped 0 bases from V and 2 bases from J, with 14 bases between. CDR3 size: 16 residues. The germline gives CDR1 SGHVS, CDR2 FNYEAQ. CDR3 amino acids: CASSLARTAKAYEQYF. The CDR3 DNA is TGTGCCAGCAGCTTAGCACGGACGGCTAAGGCCTACGAGCAGTACTTC.

This sequence joins TRBV4-2 and TRBJ2-2, with 7 positions matching TRBD2. Trimming at V came to 4 bases and at J to 1 base, leaving 9 bases not matched to a gene. The CDR3 length is 17 residues. CDR1 and CDR2 from the germline V gene are LGHNA and YNFKEQ. The CDR3 bases are TGTGCCAGCAGCCTTACCCCGGCTAGCGGGAACACCGGGGAGCTGTTTTTT. Residues: CASSLTPASGNTGELFF.

This clone was seen a handful of times. The chain recombines TRBV15 with TRBJ1-2; TRBD1 agrees at 7 bases. J gave up 2 bases and V 5 bases, and 8 bases lay outside the gene matches. In germline, CDR1 is LNHNV, CDR2 YYDKDF (reference sequence). This CDR3 region has 15 residues. CDR3 sequence reads: CATSQLVTGNYGYTF. The CDR3 region has the DNA TGTGCCACCAGCCAACTTGTGACAGGGAACTATGGCTACACCTTC.

In its sample, this clone was seen a few times. This chain uses TRBV10-3 with TRBJ2-1, with unresolved D. The CDR3 loop spans 11 amino acids. Germline V gene data show CDR1 as ENHRY and CDR2 as SYGVKD. V lost 1 base to trimming and J lost 8 bases, with 3 bases between them. CDR3 bases: TGTGCCATCAGTGAGTATGATGAGCAGTTCTTC. Encoded protein: CAISEYDEQFF.

The chain is built from TRBV28 and TRBJ2-5, with 8 bases lining up with TRBD1. Trimming cost V 5 bases and J 4 bases; bases outside gene matches: 9. CDR3 size: 15 residues. Germline-derived CDR1 and CDR2 are MDHEN and SYDVKM. CDR3: CASSLMTGVRETQYF. CDR3 sequence (DNA): TGTGCCAGCAGTCTCATGACAGGGGTTCGAGAGACCCAGTACTTC.

This chain uses TRBV5-6 with TRBJ2-1; weak D call: TRBD1 (7 bases). V gave up 9 bases and J gave up 4 bases, with 14 bases separating them. The CDR3 length is 13 residues. Germline V gene sequence: CDR1 SGHDT, CDR2 YYEEEE. CDR3 nucleotide sequence: TGTGCCAACTCTCAGGGGGGTTACAATGAGCAGTTCTTC. Translated: CANSQGGYNEQFF.

V is TRBV7-2 and J is TRBJ2-6, with unresolved D. The V and J ends lost 4 bases and 2 bases respectively, with 15 bases between them. CDR3 length: 17 amino acids. Germline CDR1 SGHTA, CDR2 FQGNSA. Here the CDR3 reads CASSYDPSAAGANVLTF. DNA of the CDR3: TGTGCCAGCAGCTACGACCCTTCGGCGGCTGGGGCCAACGTCCTGACTTTC.

This clone was seen more than once but under ten times. This sequence joins TRBV9 and TRBJ2-5; 14 nucleotides line up with TRBD2. The CDR3 loop spans 16 amino acids. J was trimmed by 4 bases and V by 3 bases; bases with no gene match: 5. From germline, CDR1 is SGDLS and CDR2 YYNGEE. The CDR3 DNA is TGTGCCAGCAGCGCGGGACTAGCGGGAGTCACAGAGACCCAGTACTTC. Protein product: CASSAGLAGVTETQYF.

The chain combines TRBV28 with TRBJ2-1; D remains ambiguous. CDR1 is MDHEN and CDR2 is SYDVKM in the germline V gene. Trimming removed 6 bases at V and 7 bases at J, with 10 bases between. The CDR3 has 12 amino acids. The CDR3 loop reads CASSQLPNEQFF. The CDR3 DNA is TGTGCCAGCAGCCAGTTGCCGAATGAGCAGTTCTTC.

J is TRBJ2-5 and V is TRBV7-9; D possibly corresponds to TRBD1 (7 bases). CDR3 length equals 17 residues. In germline, CDR1 is SEHNR, CDR2 FQNEAQ (reference sequence). Trimming took off 0 bases at V and 5 bases at J, with 19 bases between the two ends. The CDR3 region is CASSLAHWGQSGETQYF. The CDR3 DNA sequence: TGTGCCAGCAGCTTAGCGCACTGGGGACAGAGCGGGGAGACCCAGTACTTC.

The gene calls are TRBV7-9 and TRBJ1-6; 8 bases match TRBD1. The germline CDR1 and CDR2 sequences are SEHNR and FQNEAQ (reference sequence). V gave up 5 bases and J gave up 9 bases; unmatched junction bases: 9. This CDR3 is built from 15 residues. The CDR3 sequence: CASSVQQGGSSPLHF. DNA of the CDR3: TGTGCCAGCAGCGTACAACAGGGGGGAAGTTCACCCCTCCACTTT. Variable domain in full (rest from reference TRBV7-9 and TRBJ1-6): DTGVSQNPRHKITKRGQNVTFRCDPISEHNRLYWYRQTLGQGPEFLTYFQNEAQLEKSRLLSDRFSAERPKGSFSTLEIQRTEQGDSAMYLCASSVQQGGSSPLHFGNGTRLTVT.

Only a few counts were recorded for this clone. The chain carries TRBV4-2 and TRBJ2-7, with a tentative D call TRBD1 (5 bases). Looked up from germline, CDR1 is LGHNA and CDR2 is YNFKEQ. This CDR3 has 16 amino acids. V lost 0 bases, J lost 4 bases, and 16 bases lay in between. CDR3 amino acids: CASSQDSGRATYEQYF. Here the CDR3 DNA reads TGTGCCAGCAGCCAAGATTCGGGCAGGGCCACGTACGAGCAGTACTTC.

DNA of the CDR3: TGTGCCAGCAGTCCCGGACAGGGTGTCACAGATACGCAGTATTTT. It yields the protein CASSPGQGVTDTQYF. The J gene is TRBJ2-3, the V gene TRBV27, with 8 bases identical to TRBD1. V was pared by 5 bases and J by 2 bases, with 6 bases of the junction left unmatched. This CDR3 is built from 15 residues. Germline CDR1 is MNHEY and CDR2 is SMNVEV (reference sequence).

This clone was counted only a few times. V and J are TRBV29-1 and TRBJ1-4; a weak D match, TRBD1 (5 bases). The CDR3 contains 13 residues. The germline V and J ends were trimmed by 7 bases and 10 bases, with 19 bases remaining between them. In germline, CDR1 is SQVTM, CDR2 ANQGSEA. As DNA, the CDR3 is TGCAGCGCTGGGGCGCAGGGTGGCGGAAAACTGTTTTTT. It specifies CSAGAQGGGKLFF. Based on the CDR3 plus reference TRBV29-1 and TRBJ1-4, the full variable domain is SAVISQKPSRDICQRGTSLTIQCQVDSQVTMMFWYRQQPGQSLTLIATANQGSEATYESGFVIDKFPISRPNLTFSTLTVSNMSPEDSSIYLCSAGAQGGGKLFFGSGTQLSVL.

The sample holds a few counts of this clone. The chain carries TRBV11-3 and TRBJ2-1; D gene uncertain. The germline V gene has CDR1 SGHNT and CDR2 YENEEA. The CDR3 runs 13 residues. V lost 0 bases and J lost 3, with 3 bases in between. The CDR3 DNA reads TGTGCCAGCAGCTTAGAAGGCTACAATGAGCAGTTCTTC. It codes for CASSLEGYNEQFF.

This clone was counted only a few times. CDR3 residues: CASSLVAGEVAQYF. In DNA form, the CDR3 reads TGTGCCAGCAGCTTGGTAGCGGGAGAGGTGGCCCAGTACTTC. The chain carries TRBV11-2 and TRBJ2-5; TRBD2 matches at 9 bases. From germline, CDR1 is SGHAT and CDR2 FQNNGV. The CDR3 runs 14 residues. V shed 3 bases, J shed 9 bases, and the junction held 8 bases outside the gene matches.

The table lists this clone with a few counts. The J gene is TRBJ1-1, the V gene TRBV11-3; the match to TRBD1 covers 7 bases. This CDR3 has 16 amino acids. The germline gives CDR1 SGHNT, CDR2 YENEEA. After removal of 2 bases from V and 4 bases from J, the junction contained 10 bases not matched to a gene. The CDR3 DNA reads TGTGCCAGCAGCTTACCCGTACAGGGGCCTGGCACTGAAGCTTTCTTT. Residues: CASSLPVQGPGTEAFF.

The J gene is TRBJ1-1, the V gene TRBV2, with no clear D. Per the germline V gene, CDR1 is SNHLY and CDR2 is FYNNEI. Between the trimmed V and J ends, which lost 7 bases and 1 base, there was a span of 10 bases. This CDR3 comprises 13 residues. The CDR3 coding sequence is TGTGCCAGCAAGGTCCAGCAGAACACTGAAGCTTTCTTT. As protein: CASKVQQNTEAFF.

This chain uses TRBV5-4 with TRBJ2-1, with TRBD1 matching over 9 bases. This CDR3 has 16 residues. CDR1 is SGHNT, CDR2 YYREEE, per germline (reference sequence). Germline trimming cut 3 bases from V and 0 bases from J; bases unmatched to any gene: 4. DNA for the CDR3: TGTGCCAGCAGCTCCGGGACAGGGAGCTCCTACAATGAGCAGTTCTTC. Amino acid sequence: CASSSGTGSSYNEQFF.